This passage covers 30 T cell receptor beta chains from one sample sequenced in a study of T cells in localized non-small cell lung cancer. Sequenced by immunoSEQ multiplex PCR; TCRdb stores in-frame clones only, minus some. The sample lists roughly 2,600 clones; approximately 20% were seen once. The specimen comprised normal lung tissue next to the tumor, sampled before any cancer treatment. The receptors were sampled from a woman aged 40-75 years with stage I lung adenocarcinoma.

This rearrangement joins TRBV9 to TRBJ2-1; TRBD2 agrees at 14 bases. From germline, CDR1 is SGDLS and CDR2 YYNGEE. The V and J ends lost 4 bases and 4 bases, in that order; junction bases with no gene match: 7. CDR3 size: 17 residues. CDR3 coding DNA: TGTGCCAGCAGCCTAGGGACTAGCGGGAGCCCGTACAATGAGCAGTTCTTC. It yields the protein CASSLGTSGSPYNEQFF.

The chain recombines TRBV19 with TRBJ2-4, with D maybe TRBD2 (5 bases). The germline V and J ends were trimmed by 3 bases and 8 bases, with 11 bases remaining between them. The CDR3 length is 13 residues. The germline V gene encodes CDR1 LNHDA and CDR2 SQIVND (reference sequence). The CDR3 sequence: CASSIGGGDIQYF. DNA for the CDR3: TGTGCCAGTAGTATCGGAGGTGGGGACATTCAGTACTTC.

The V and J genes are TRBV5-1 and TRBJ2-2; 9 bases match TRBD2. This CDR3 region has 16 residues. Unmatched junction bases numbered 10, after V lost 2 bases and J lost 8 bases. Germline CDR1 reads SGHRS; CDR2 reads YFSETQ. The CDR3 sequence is CASSFLASGNRGELFF. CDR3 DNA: TGCGCCAGCAGCTTCCTGGCTAGCGGGAACCGGGGGGAGCTGTTTTTT.

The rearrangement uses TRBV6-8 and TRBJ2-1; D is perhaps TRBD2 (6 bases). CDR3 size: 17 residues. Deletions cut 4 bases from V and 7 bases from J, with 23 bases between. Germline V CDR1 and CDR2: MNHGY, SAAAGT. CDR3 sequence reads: CASSSEYPGSDSNEQFF. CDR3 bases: TGTGCCAGCAGTTCCGAGTACCCCGGGAGCGACAGTAATGAGCAGTTCTTC.

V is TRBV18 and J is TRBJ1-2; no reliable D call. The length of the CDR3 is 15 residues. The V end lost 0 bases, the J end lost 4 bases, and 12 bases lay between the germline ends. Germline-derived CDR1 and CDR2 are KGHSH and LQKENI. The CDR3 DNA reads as TGTGCCAGCTCACCACCCGTCGGCCAGTTCTATGGCTACACCTTC. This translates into CASSPPVGQFYGYTF.

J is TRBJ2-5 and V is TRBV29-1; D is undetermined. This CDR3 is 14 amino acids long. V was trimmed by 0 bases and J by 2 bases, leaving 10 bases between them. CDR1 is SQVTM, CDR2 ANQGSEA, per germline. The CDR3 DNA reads TGCAGCGTTGAAGATCGGACCCAGCAAGAGACCCAGTACTTC. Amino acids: CSVEDRTQQETQYF.

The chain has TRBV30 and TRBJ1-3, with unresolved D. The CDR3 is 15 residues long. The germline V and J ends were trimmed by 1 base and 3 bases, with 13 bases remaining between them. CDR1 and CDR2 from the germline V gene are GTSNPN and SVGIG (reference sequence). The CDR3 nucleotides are TGTGCCTGGAGTGGCCCGACTGAGCTTGGAAACACCATATATTTT. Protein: CAWSGPTELGNTIYF.

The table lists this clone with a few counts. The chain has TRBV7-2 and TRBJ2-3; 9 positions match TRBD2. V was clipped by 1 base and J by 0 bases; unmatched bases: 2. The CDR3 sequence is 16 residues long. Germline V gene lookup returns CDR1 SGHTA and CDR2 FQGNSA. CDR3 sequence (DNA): TGTGCCAGCAGCTTAGGACTAGCGGATAGCACAGATACGCAGTATTTT. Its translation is CASSLGLADSTDTQYF.

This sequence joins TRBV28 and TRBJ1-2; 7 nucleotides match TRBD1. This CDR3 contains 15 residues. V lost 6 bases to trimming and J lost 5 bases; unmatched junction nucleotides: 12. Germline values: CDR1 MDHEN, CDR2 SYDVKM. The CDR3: CASRPQGRALYGYTF. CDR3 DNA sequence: TGTGCCAGCAGACCACAGGGGAGAGCTCTGTATGGCTACACCTTC.

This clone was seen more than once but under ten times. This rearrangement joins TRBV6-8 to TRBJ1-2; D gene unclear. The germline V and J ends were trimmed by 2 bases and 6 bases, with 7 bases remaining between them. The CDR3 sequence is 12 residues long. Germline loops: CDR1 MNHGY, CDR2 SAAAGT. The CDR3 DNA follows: TGTGCCAGCAGTTACCCCACGAATGGCTACACCTTC. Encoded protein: CASSYPTNGYTF.

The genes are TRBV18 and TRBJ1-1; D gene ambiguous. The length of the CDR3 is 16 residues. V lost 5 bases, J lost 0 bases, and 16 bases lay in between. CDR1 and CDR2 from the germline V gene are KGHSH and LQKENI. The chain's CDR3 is CASSTTGLFMNTEAFF. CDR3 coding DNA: TGTGCCAGCTCAACAACGGGATTGTTCATGAACACTGAAGCTTTCTTT. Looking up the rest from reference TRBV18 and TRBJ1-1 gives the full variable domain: NAGVMQNPRHLVRRRGQEARLRCSPMKGHSHVYWYRQLPEEGLKFMVYLQKENIIDESGMPKERFSAEFPKEGPSILRIQQVVRGDSAAYFCASSTTGLFMNTEAFFGQGTRLTVV.

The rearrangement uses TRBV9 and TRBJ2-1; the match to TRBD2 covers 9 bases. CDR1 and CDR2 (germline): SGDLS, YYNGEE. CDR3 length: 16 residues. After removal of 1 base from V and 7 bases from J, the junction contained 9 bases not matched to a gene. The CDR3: CASSVLAGGPLNEQFF. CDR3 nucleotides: TGTGCCAGCAGCGTACTTGCGGGAGGGCCATTGAATGAGCAGTTCTTC.

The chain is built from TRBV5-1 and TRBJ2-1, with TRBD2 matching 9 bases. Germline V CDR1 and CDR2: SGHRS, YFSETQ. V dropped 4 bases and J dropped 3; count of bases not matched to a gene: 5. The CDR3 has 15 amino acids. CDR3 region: CASSRQLAGYNEQFF. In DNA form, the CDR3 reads TGCGCCAGCAGCAGACAACTAGCGGGCTACAATGAGCAGTTCTTC.

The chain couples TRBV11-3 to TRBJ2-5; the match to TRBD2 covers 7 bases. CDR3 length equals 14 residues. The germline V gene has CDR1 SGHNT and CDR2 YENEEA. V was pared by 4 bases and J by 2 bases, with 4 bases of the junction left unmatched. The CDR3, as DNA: TGTGCCAGCAGCTACGGGACTAAACAAGAGACCCAGTACTTC. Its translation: CASSYGTKQETQYF.

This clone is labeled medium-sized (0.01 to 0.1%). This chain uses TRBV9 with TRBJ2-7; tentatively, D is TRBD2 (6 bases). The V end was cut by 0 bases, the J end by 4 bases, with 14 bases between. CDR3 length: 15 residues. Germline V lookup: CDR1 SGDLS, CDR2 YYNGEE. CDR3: CASSVAGSAGYEQYF. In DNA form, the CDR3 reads TGTGCCAGCAGCGTAGCCGGATCGGCGGGGTACGAGCAGTACTTC.

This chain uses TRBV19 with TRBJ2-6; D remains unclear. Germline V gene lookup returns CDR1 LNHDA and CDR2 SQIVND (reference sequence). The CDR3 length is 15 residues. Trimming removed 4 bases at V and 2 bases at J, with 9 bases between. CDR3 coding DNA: TGTGCCAGTAGTAGTCAAAACGCTGGGGCCAACGTCCTGACTTTC. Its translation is CASSSQNAGANVLTF.

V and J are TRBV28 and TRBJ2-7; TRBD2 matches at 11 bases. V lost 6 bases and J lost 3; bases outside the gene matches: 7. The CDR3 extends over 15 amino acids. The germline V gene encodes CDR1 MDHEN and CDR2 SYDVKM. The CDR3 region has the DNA TGTGCCAGCAGGAAACTAGCGGGAGCCGGCTACGAGCAGTACTTC. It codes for CASRKLAGAGYEQYF. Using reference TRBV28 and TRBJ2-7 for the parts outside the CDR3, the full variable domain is DVKVTQSSRYLVKRTGEKVFLECVQDMDHENMFWYRQDPGLGLRLIYFSYDVKMKEKGDIPEGYSVSREKKERFSLILESASTNQTSMYLCASRKLAGAGYEQYFGPGTRLTVT.

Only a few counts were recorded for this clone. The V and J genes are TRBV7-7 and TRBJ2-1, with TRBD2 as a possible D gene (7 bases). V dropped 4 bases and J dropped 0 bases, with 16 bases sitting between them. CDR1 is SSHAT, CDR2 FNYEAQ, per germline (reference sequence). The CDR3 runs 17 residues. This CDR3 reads CASSSRGGLSSYNEQFF. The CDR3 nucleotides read TGTGCCAGCAGCTCAAGAGGGGGACTAAGCTCCTACAATGAGCAGTTCTTC.

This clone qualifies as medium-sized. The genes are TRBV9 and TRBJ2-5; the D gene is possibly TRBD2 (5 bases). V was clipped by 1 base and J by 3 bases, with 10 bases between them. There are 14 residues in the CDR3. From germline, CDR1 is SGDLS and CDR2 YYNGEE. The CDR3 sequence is CASSVQLGEETQYF. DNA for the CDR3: TGTGCCAGCAGCGTACAACTCGGGGAAGAGACCCAGTACTTC.

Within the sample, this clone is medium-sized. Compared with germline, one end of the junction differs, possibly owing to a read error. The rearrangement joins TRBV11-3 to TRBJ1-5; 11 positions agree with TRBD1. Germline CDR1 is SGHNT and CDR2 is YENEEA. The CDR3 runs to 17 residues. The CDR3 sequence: CARSLGHSGTGGWPQHF. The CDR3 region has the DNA TGTGCCAGAAGCTTAGGACATTCCGGGACAGGGGGTTGGCCCCAGCATTTT.

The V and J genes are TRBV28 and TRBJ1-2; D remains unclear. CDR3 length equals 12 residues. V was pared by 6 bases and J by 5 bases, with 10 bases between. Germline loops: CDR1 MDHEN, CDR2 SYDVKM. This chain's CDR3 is CASRRTLYGYTF. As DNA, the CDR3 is TGTGCCAGCAGAAGGACGTTGTATGGCTACACCTTC.

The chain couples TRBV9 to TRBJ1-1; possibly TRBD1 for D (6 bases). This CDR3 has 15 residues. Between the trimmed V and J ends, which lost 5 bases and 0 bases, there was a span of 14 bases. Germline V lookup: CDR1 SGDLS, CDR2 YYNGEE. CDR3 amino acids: CASSVAGHLNTEAFF. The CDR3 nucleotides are TGTGCCAGCAGTGTTGCGGGACATCTGAACACTGAAGCTTTCTTT.

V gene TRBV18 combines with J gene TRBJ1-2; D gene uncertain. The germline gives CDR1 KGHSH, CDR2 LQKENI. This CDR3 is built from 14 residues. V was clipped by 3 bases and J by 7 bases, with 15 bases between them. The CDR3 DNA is TGTGCCAGCTCACCCATCGACGGGGTAGGTGGCTACACCTTC. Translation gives CASSPIDGVGGYTF.

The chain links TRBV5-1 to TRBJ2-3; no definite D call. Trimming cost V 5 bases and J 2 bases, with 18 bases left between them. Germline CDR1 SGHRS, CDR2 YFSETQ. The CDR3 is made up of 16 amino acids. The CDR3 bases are TGCGCCAGCAGAAGGGAAGTAGGCGTTCACACAGATACGCAGTATTTT. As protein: CASRREVGVHTDTQYF.

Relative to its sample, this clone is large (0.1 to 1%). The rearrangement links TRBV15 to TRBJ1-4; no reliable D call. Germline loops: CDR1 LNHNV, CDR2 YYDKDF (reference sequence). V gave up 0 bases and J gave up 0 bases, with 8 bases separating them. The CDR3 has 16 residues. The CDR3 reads CATSRDRAATNEKLFF. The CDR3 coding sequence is TGTGCCACCAGCAGAGATCGTGCAGCAACTAATGAAAAACTGTTTTTT.

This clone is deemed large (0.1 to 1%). The DNA for the CDR3 is TGTGCCAGCAGTTATAGGGGACCCTACACTGAAGCTTTCTTT. Its translation: CASSYRGPYTEAFF. The chain carries TRBV6-8 and TRBJ1-1, with D possibly being TRBD1 (5 bases). Germline CDR1 reads MNHGY; CDR2 reads SAAAGT. The CDR3 has 14 residues. V shed 3 bases and J shed 3 bases, with 11 bases lying between them.

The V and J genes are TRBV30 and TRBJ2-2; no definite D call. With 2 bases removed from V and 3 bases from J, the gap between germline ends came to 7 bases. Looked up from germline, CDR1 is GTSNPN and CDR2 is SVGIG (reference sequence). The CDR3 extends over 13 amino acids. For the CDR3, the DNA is TGTGCCTGGAGTCCTTCCTACACCGGGGAGCTGTTTTTT. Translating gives CAWSPSYTGELFF.

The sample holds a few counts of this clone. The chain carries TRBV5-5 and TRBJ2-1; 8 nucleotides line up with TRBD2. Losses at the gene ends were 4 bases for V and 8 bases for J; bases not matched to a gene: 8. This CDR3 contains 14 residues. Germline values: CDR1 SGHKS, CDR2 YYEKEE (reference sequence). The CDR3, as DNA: TGTGCCAGCAGCCATCAGCGGGAGACGGATGAGCAGTTCTTC. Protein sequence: CASSHQRETDEQFF.

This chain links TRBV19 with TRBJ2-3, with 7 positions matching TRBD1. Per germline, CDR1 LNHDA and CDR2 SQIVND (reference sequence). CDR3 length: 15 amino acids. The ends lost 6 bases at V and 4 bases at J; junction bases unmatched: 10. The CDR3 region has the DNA TGTGCCAGTAGCCGAAGGGACAGTTTCCCAGATACGCAGTATTTT. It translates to CASSRRDSFPDTQYF.

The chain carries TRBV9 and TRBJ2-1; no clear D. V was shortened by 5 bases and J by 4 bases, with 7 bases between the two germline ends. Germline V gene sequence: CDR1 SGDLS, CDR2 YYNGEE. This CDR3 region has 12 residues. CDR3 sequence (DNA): TGTGCCAGCAGTACAGCGTACAATGAGCAGTTCTTC. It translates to CASSTAYNEQFF.